This entry is about one T cell receptor (beta chain). The record originates from a study of blood T cell repertoires in COVID-19. Repertoires were generated with immunoSEQ multiplex PCR, while TCRdb's copy carries only in-frame clones and drops some. The repertoire holds about 270,000 clones, with 70% to 90% as singletons. This CDR3 has 15 residues. V lost 2 bases, J lost 8 bases, and 11 bases stayed unmatched. Germline loops: CDR1 SGHNT, CDR2 YYREEE (reference sequence). Material: PBMCs or T cells enriched from blood (not recorded which). The clonotype originates from a woman aged 40 to 50 with acute COVID-19. The V gene is TRBV5-4, the J gene TRBJ1-2; 8 bases are a match to TRBD1. CDR3 coding DNA: TGTGCCAGCAGCTTTGCTCAGGGGGCATTCGGCGGCTACACCTTC. Translated, it gives CASSFAQGAFGGYTF.